What follows describes a single T cell receptor beta chain. Assembly of TCR beta libraries relied on iRepertoire HTBI primers together with Arm-PCR of CDR3 regions. TCRdb called the multiplex PCR reads again in MiXCR, with one record for every CDR3 protein. There are around 500,000 distinct CDR3 sequences in the sample; less than 25% occur only once, and over 7.5% lies in the top ten. In germline, CDR1 is DFQATT, CDR2 SNEGSKA (reference sequence). This CDR3 spans 14 amino acids. Trimming shortened V by 6 bases and J by 0 bases, and 11 bases separated the two germline ends. The data derive from a study of regulatory T cells in long-lasting Graves disease. Time point given: persistent/refractory GD, antithyroid drugs over 5 years with positive TRAb. After RNA was extracted from PBMCs, the TCR library was made from it.

The genes are TRBV20-1 and TRBJ2-2; tentative D call: TRBD1 (6 bases). Material: peripheral blood mononuclear cells (PBMCs), obtained when the disease was refractory, from a patient treated with antithyroid drugs. The clonotype originates from a female donor with Graves disease. The CDR3 DNA is TGCAGTGCCACGAACAGGGCGAACACCGGGGAGCTGTTTTTT. Amino acid sequence: CSATNRANTGELFF.